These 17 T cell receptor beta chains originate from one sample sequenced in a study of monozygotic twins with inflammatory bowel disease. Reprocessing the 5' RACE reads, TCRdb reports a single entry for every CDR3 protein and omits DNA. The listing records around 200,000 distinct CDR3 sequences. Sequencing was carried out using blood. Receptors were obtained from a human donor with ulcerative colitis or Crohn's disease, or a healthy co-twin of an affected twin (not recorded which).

Here the CDR3 reads CASSDSGGGSGANVLTF. This chain connects TRBV6-1 to TRBJ2-6; TCRdb's D call, TRBD1, is unchecked because there is no DNA. The CDR3 runs 17 residues. Germline values: CDR1 MNHNS, CDR2 SASEGT.

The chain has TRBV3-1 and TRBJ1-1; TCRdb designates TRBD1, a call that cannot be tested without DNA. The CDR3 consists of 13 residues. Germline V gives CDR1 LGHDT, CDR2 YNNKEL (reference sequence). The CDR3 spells CASSQPPVTEAFF.

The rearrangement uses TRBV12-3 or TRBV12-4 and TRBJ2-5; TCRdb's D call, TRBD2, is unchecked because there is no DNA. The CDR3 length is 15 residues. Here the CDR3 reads CASSLARLAGETQYF.

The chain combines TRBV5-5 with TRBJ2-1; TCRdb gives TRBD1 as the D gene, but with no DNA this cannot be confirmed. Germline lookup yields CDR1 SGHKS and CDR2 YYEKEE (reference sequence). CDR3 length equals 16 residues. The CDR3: CASSFGDRTSLDEQFF. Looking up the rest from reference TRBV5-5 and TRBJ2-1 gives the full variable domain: DAGVTQSPTHLIKTRGQQVTLRCSPISGHKSVSWYQQVLGQGPQFIFQYYEKEERGRGNFPDRFSARQFPNYSSELNVNALLLGDSALYLCASSFGDRTSLDEQFFGPGTRLTVL.

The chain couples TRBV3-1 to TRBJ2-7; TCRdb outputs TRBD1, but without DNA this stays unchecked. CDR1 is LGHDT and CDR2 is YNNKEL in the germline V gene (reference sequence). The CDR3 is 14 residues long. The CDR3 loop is CASSQTAGGYEQYF.

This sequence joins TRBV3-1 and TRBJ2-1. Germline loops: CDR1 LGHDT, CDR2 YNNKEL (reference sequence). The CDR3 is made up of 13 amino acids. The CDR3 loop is CASSHRLVAEQFF.

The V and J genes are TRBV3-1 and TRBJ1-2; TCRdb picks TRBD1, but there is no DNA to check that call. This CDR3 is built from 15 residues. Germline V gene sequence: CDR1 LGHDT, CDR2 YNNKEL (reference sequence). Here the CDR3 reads CASSQGDTRLTGYTF.

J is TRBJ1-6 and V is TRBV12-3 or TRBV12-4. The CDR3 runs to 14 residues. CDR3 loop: CASSYTVRNSPLHF.

This CDR3 is CASNLRGGSDEQYF. This chain joins TRBV9 and TRBJ2-7; TCRdb lists TRBD1, though no DNA is available to test this call. CDR3 length equals 14 residues. Germline V CDR1 and CDR2: SGDLS, YYNGEE.

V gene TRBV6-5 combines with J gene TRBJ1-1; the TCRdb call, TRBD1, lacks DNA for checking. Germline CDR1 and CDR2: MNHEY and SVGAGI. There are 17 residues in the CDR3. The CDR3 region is CASSYLYGTPKNTEAFF.

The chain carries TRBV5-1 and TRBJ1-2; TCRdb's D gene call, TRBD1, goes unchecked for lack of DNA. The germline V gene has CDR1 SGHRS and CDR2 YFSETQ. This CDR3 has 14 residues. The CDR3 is CASSSETGVYGYTF. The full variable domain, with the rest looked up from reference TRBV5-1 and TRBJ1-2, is KAGVTQTPRYLIKTRGQQVTLSCSPISGHRSVSWYQQTPGQGLQFLFEYFSETQRNKGNFPGRFSGRQFSNSRSEMNVSTLELGDSALYLCASSSETGVYGYTFGSGTRLTVV.

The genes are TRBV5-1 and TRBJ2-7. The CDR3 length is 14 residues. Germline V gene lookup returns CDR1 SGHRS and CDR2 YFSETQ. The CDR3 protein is CASSWPNSDYEQYF.

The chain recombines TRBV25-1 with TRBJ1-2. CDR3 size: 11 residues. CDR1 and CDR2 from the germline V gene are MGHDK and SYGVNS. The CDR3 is CATNAAYGYTF.

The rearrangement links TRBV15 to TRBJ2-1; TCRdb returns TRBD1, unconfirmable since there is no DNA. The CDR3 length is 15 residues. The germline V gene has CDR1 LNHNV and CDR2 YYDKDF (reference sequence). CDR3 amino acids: CATSRGTGKDNEQFF.

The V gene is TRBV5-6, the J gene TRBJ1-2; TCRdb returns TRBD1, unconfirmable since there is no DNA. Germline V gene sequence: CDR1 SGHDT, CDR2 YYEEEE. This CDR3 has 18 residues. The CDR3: CASSSPNPTTASDYGYTF.

The CDR3 is CASSPEQPGSGNTIYF. V is TRBV18 and J is TRBJ1-3. Germline V gene lookup returns CDR1 KGHSH and CDR2 LQKENI. CDR3 length equals 16 residues.

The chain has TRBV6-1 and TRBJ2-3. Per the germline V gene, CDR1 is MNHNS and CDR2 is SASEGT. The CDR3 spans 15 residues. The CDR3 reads CASSEGLVGTDTQYF.